The clone carrying this T cell receptor (beta chain) was counted once. The sample originates from a study of T cell changes during pregnancy in multiple sclerosis. The protocol was immunoSEQ multiplex PCR, while the TCRdb copy is restricted to in-frame clones and leaves out a portion. The sample lists 70,000 to 75,000 clones; around 90% were seen once. CDR1 and CDR2 from the germline V gene are SGHNT and YYREEE (reference sequence). V lost 0 bases and J 4 bases, leaving 13 bases between the germline ends. The length of the CDR3 is 15 residues. This TCR was recovered from a female donor with multiple sclerosis, enrolled in a pregnancy study. The rearrangement links TRBV5-4 to TRBJ1-1, with a possible D match to TRBD1 (5 bases). The input for sequencing was peripheral blood, taken in the second trimester of pregnancy. This CDR3 is CASSLAGRVGTEAFF. For the CDR3, the DNA is TGTGCCAGCAGCTTGGCCGGCAGGGTGGGCACTGAAGCTTTCTTT.